This is a list of T cell receptor beta chains from one sample in a study of regulatory T cells in long-lasting Graves disease. TCRdb ran MiXCR on the multiplex PCR reads and lists one entry per CDR3 protein. This table holds under 500,000 distinct CDR3 sequences, approximately 16% found once. This same sample was also taken into another study, of T cells in Graves' hyperthyroidism and ophthalmopathy.

The sequencing here drew on peripheral blood mononuclear cells (PBMCs), taken at new diagnosis, from a patient treated with antithyroid drugs. The receptors were gathered from a woman aged 25 to 45 with Graves disease. Each CDR3 is given with its conserved first and last residue. A D gene is named only where the DNA matches it firmly. Size values are once, few and many counts, or a class for expanded clones, and some rows have none.

>TRBD2|TRBJ2-3|TRBV11-2|many
TGTGCCAGCAGCCCAAGGACTAGCGGAGCAGATACGCAGTATTTT
CASSPRTSGADTQYF
>-|TRBJ1-1|TRBV27|many
TGTGCCAGCAGTTTAACGGCAGGGGACGGCGTTGAAGCTTTCTTT
CASSLTAGDGVEAFF
>-|TRBJ2-3|TRBV9|-
TGTGCCAGCAGCCCCCGGAGGGCCGGGGGCACAGATACGCAGTATTTT
CASSPRRAGGTDTQYF
>TRBD2|TRBJ2-5|TRBV27|few
TGTGCCAGCAGTCGAGCGGGAGGGTACCAAGAGACCCAGTACTTC
CASSRAGGYQETQYF
>-|TRBJ2-3|TRBV20-1|many
TGCAGTGCCTTCCTGGGCAGGGTCAATACGCAGTATTTT
CSAFLGRVNTQYF
>-|TRBJ1-1|TRBV30|many
TGTGCCTGGGGGGAGGGACTCACTGAAGCTTTCTTT
CAWGEGLTEAFF
>-|TRBJ2-3|TRBV12-5|-
TGTGCTAGTGGTTCCGGGACTCGGGCAGATACGCAGTATTTT
CASGSGTRADTQYF
>-|TRBJ2-2|TRBV7-2|many
TGTGCCAGCAGCCCACAGGGCGCGGGGGAGCTGTTTTTT
CASSPQGAGELFF
>-|TRBJ2-7|TRBV27|few
TGTGCCAGCAGTTCCTTAGGGGAAGGGCGCTACGAGCAGTACTTC
CASSSLGEGRYEQYF
>TRBD1|TRBJ1-1|TRBV18|few
TGTGCCAGCTCACCAGACCGGGACAGACACACTGAAGCTTTCTTT
CASSPDRDRHTEAFF
>TRBD2|TRBJ2-1|TRBV7-8|few
TGTGCCAGCAGCCAACGGCCCGCGACTAGCGGGAGTGTCAATGAGCAGTTCTTC
CASSQRPATSGSVNEQFF
>TRBD2|TRBJ2-3|TRBV12-3/TRBV12-4|many
TGTGCCAGCAGCCTAGCGGGGCTCACAGATACGCAGTATTTT
CASSLAGLTDTQYF
>-|TRBJ2-4|TRBV27|many
TGTGCCAGCAGTTCGGGGCAGGGTGCCGCCAAAAACATTCAGTACTTC
CASSSGQGAAKNIQYF
>-|TRBJ2-1|TRBV7-9|many
TGTGCCAGCAGCTTAATGGGGGCGCGAGGTGAGCAGTTCTTC
CASSLMGARGEQFF
>-|TRBJ2-7|TRBV2|many
TGTGCCATCGGACGGGAAAACTACGAGCAGTACTTC
CAIGRENYEQYF
>-|TRBJ1-3|TRBV7-9|-
TGTGCCAGCAGCTCAGCCTCCGGGGGCTGGTTTGGAAACACCATATATTTT
CASSSASGGWFGNTIYF
>-|TRBJ1-1|TRBV7-2|many
TGTGCCAGCACCGAAGAGCTGAACACTGAAGCTTTCTTT
CASTEELNTEAFF
>-|TRBJ2-2|TRBV4-3|few
TGCGCCAGCAGCCAGCTTTTTTTGGGCGGGGAGCTGTTTTTT
CASSQLFLGGELFF
>-|TRBJ2-1|TRBV9|-
TGTGCCAGCAGCGTACTCGGGCAGGCTTTGCAGTTCTTC
CASSVLGQALQFF
>TRBD2|TRBJ2-5|TRBV27|many
TGTGCCAGCAGCCCTTGGGCTAGCGGGGATCAAGAGACCCAGTACTTC
CASSPWASGDQETQYF
>-|TRBJ2-7|TRBV28|many
TGTGCCAGCAGTATTAGACAGGAGCAGTACTTC
CASSIRQEQYF
>-|TRBJ2-3|TRBV6-1|-
TGTGCCAGCAGTCCTCTGGGGGGTAGGTTGGATACGCAGTATTTT
CASSPLGGRLDTQYF